These T cell receptor beta chains were read from a single sample in a study of regulatory and conventional T cells in RAG deficiency. Repertoires were generated with immunoSEQ multiplex PCR, while TCRdb's copy carries only in-frame clones and drops some. The table shows 25,000 to 35,000 clones, with 85% to 90% occurring only once. This sample was shared with a second study, whose subject was regulatory T cells.

Material: CD8+ T cells sorted from blood. The receptors here all came from a human donor in good health. Each CDR3 is given with its conserved first and last residue. D genes are given only for firm matches. Clone size is given for some rows only: seen once, a few or many times, or a class if the clone is expanded.

D,J,V,size,DNA,CDR3
.,TRBJ2-7,TRBV5-4,.,TGTGCCAGCAGCTTGGGCCTCACCTACGAGCAGTACTTC,CASSLGLTYEQYF
TRBD2,TRBJ2-7,TRBV30,.,TGTGCCTGGAGTGCAGGGACTAGCGAAAACGACCGGGACTCCTACGAGCAGTACTTC,CAWSAGTSENDRDSYEQYF
.,TRBJ2-1,TRBV14,once,TGTGCCAGCAGCCAAGGAGTAGGGTATAGTGAGCAGTTCTTC,CASSQGVGYSEQFF
TRBD1,TRBJ1-2,TRBV27,.,TGTGCCAGCAGTTTGGTGACAGGGGATGACTATGGCTACACCTTC,CASSLVTGDDYGYTF
.,TRBJ2-7,TRBV4-1,.,TGCGCCAGCAGCCAAGAAGGCAGTCAGTACCCCTACGAGCAGTACTTC,CASSQEGSQYPYEQYF
.,TRBJ1-3,TRBV23-1,.,TGCGCCAGCAGCCGGAGGGGTCACAGAGCCCGCGTATTAAACACCATATATTTT,CASSRRGHRARVLNTIYF
.,TRBJ2-7,TRBV7-2,.,TGTGCCAGCAGCTTTTCCTACGAGCAGTACTTC,CASSFSYEQYF
.,TRBJ1-2,TRBV5-6,.,TGTGCCAGCAGCTCCCCTGGGGGGGCGGACTATGGCTACACCTTC,CASSSPGGADYGYTF
.,TRBJ1-1,TRBV9,few,TGTGCCAGCAGCGTAGCTTACAGGAACACTGAAGCTTTCTTT,CASSVAYRNTEAFF
.,TRBJ1-1,TRBV6-6,few,TGTGCCAGCAGTCCGAATTACGAGGTGAACACTGAAGCTTTCTTT,CASSPNYEVNTEAFF
.,TRBJ1-1,TRBV11-2,.,TGTGCCAGCAGCTTAGGTGGAGGGAGCACTGAAGCTTTCTTT,CASSLGGGSTEAFF
.,TRBJ1-5,TRBV14,.,TGTGCCAGCAGCCAAGGACCGGGTAGGGTACGGGGCACAGATACGCAGCATTTT,CASSQGPGRVRGTDTQHF
.,TRBJ1-5,TRBV6-5,.,TGTGCCAGCCAAATGCCAGTACTGAACCAGCCCCAGCATTTT,CASQMPVLNQPQHF
TRBD1,TRBJ2-1,TRBV14,.,TGTGCCAGCAGCCAACTCCCCCGCCATCGGACAGGTAGCCTTAATGAGCAGTTCTTC,CASSQLPRHRTGSLNEQFF
.,TRBJ2-7,TRBV2,.,TGTGCCATCACGCCACTAGGACGGCTCTCCTACGAGCAGTACTTC,CAITPLGRLSYEQYF
.,TRBJ2-7,TRBV6-5,.,TGTGCCAGCAGTTACTCGGGTTTCGGGGTCGAGCAGTACTTC,CASSYSGFGVEQYF
.,TRBJ2-1,TRBV4-1,.,TGCGCCAGCAGCTCGGCGAGCTCCTACAATGAGCAGTTCTTC,CASSSASSYNEQFF
.,TRBJ2-7,TRBV7-9,.,TGTGCCAGCAGCCCCCGACAGGAGTCCTACGAGCAGTACTTC,CASSPRQESYEQYF
.,TRBJ2-1,TRBV5-1,.,TGCGCCAGCAGCTTGTGGGGTGAGCAGTTCTTC,CASSLWGEQFF
.,TRBJ1-2,TRBV13,.,TGTGCCAGCAGCTTAGCCGTCGGCGGCTACACCTTC,CASSLAVGGYTF
TRBD2,TRBJ2-2,TRBV10-1,.,TGCGCCAGCGGGTCCGGCGGGAGGGCCACCGGGGAGCTGTTTTTT,CASGSGGRATGELFF
TRBD2,TRBJ2-7,TRBV19,.,TGTGCCAGTAAGCCTCGGGAGGGGGGATACGAGCAGTACTTC,CASKPREGGYEQYF
.,TRBJ2-7,TRBV5-5,.,TGTGCCAGCAGCTTCCTCTACGAGCAGTACTTC,CASSFLYEQYF
.,TRBJ2-7,TRBV19,few,TGTGCCAGTAGTATGTTCGGTAACGAGCAGTACTTC,CASSMFGNEQYF